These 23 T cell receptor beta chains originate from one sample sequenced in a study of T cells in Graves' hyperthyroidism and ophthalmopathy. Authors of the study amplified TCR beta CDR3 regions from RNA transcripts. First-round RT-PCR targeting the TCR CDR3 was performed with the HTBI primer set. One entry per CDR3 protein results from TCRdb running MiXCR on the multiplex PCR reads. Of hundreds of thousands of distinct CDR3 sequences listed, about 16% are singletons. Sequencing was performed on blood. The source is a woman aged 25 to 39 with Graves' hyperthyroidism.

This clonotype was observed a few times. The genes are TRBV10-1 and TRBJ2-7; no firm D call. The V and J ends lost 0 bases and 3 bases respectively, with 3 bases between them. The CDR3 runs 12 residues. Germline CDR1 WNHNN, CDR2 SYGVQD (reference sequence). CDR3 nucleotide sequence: TGCGCCAGCAGTGAGTCCGGCTACGAGCAGTACTTC. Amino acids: CASSESGYEQYF.

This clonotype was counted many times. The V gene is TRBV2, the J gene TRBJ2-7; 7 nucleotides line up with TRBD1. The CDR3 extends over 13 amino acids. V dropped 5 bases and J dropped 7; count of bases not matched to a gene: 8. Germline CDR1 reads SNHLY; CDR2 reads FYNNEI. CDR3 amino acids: CASSPGTAREQYF. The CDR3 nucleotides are TGTGCCAGCAGTCCCGGGACAGCCCGAGAGCAGTACTTC.

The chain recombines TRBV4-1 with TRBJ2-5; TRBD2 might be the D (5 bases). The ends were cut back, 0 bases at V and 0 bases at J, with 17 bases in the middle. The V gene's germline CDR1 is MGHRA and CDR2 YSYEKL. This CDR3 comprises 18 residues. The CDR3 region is CASSQDVVRTGYQETQYF. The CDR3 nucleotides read TGCGCCAGCAGCCAAGATGTGGTCCGGACGGGGTACCAAGAGACCCAGTACTTC.

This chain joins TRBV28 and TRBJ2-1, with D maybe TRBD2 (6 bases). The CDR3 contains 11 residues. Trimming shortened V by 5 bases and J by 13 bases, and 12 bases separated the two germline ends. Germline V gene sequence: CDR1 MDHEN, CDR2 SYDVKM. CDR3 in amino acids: CASSGGFYQFF. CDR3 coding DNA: TGTGCCAGCAGTGGAGGGTTCTATCAGTTCTTC.

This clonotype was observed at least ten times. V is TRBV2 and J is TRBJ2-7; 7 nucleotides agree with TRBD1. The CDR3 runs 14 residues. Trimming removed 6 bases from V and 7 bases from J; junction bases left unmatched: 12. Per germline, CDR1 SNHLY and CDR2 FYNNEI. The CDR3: CASSKNRGYGEQYF. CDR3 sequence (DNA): TGTGCCAGCAGCAAAAACAGGGGTTACGGGGAGCAGTACTTC. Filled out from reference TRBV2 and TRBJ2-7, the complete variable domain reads EPEVTQTPSHQVTQMGQEVILRCVPISNHLYFYWYRQILGQKVEFLVSFYNNEISEKSEIFDDQFSVERPDGSNFTLKIRSTKLEDSAMYFCASSKNRGYGEQYFGPGTRLTVT.

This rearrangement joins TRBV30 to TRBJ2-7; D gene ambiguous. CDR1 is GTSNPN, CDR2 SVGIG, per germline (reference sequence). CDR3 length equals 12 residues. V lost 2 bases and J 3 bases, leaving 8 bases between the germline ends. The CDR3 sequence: CAWSLVFYEQYF. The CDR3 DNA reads TGTGCCTGGAGTTTGGTCTTCTACGAGCAGTACTTC. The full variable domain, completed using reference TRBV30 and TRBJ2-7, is SQTIHQWPATLVQPVGSPLSLECTVEGTSNPNLYWYRQAAGRGLQLLFYSVGIGQISSEVPQNLSASRPQDRQFILSSKKLLLSDSGFYLCAWSLVFYEQYFGPGTRLTVT.

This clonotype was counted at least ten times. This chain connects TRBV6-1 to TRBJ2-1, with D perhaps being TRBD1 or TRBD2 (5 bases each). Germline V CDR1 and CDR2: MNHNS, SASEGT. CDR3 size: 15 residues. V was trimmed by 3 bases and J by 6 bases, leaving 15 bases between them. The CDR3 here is CASSEDEGSGNEQFF. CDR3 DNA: TGTGCCAGCAGTGAGGACGAGGGGAGCGGCAATGAGCAGTTCTTC.

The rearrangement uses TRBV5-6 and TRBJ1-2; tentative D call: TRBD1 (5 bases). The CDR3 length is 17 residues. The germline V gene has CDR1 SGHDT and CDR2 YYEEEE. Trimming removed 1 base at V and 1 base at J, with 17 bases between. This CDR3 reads CASSLPYVTDFNYGYTF. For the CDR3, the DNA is TGTGCCAGCAGCTTGCCCTACGTGACAGACTTTAACTATGGCTACACCTTC.

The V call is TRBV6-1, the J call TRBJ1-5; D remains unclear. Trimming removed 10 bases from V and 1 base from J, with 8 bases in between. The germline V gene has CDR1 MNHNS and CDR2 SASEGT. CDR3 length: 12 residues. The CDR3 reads CATGLSNQPQHF. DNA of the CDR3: TGTGCCACCGGACTGAGCAATCAGCCCCAGCATTTT.

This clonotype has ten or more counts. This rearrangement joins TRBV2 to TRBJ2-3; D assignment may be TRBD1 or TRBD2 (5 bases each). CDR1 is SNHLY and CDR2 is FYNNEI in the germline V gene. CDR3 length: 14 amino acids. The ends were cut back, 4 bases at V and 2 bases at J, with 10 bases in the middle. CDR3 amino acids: CASSAVGPTDTQYF. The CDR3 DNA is TGTGCCAGCAGTGCAGTGGGACCCACAGATACGCAGTATTTT.

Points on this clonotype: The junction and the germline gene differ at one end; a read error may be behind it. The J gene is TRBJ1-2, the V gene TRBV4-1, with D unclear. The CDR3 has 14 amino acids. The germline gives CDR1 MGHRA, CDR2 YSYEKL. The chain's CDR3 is CASSPPGEENGYTF. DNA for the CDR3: TGTGCCAGCAGCCCACCCGGGGAGGAGAATGGCTACACCTTC.

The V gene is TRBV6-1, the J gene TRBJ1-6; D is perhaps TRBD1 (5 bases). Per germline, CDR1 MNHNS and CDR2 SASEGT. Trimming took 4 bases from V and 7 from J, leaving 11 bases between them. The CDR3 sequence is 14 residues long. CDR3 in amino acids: CASSAGALNSPLHF. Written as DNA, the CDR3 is TGTGCCAGCAGTGCCGGGGCCCTAAATTCACCCCTCCACTTT.

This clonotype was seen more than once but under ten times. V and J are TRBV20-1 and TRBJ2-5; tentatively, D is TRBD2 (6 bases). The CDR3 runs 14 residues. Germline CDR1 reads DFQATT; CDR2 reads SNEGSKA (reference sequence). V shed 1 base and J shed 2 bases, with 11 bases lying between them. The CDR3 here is CSARAPREQETQYF. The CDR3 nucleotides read TGCAGTGCTAGAGCCCCCCGGGAGCAAGAGACCCAGTACTTC.

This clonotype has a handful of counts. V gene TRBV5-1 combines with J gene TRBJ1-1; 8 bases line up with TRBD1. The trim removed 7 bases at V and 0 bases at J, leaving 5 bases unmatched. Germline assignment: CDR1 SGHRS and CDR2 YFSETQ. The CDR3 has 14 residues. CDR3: CASGRQGMNTEAFF. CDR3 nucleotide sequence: TGCGCCAGCGGACGACAGGGGATGAACACTGAAGCTTTCTTT.

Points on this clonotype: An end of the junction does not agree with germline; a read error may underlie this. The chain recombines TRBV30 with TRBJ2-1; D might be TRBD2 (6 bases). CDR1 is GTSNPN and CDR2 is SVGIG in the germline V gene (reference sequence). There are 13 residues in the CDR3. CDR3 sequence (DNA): TGTGCCTTAGCGGAAAATACCTACAGTGAGCAGTTCTTC. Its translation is CALAENTYSEQFF.

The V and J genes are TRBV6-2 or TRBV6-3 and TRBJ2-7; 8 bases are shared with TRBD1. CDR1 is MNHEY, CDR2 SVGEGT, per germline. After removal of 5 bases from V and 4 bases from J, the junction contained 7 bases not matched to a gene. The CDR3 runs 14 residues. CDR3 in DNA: TGTGCCAGCAGTCCCTGGACAGGGAAATACGAGCAGTACTTC. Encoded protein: CASSPWTGKYEQYF.

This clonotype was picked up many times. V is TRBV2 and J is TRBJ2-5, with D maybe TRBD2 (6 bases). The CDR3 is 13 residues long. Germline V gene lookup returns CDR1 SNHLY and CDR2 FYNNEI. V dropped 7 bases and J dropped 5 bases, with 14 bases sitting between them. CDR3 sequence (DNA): TGTGCCAGCATCATGCCTGGGGGGGAGACCCAGTACTTC. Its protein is CASIMPGGETQYF. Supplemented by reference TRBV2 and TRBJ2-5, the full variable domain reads EPEVTQTPSHQVTQMGQEVILRCVPISNHLYFYWYRQILGQKVEFLVSFYNNEISEKSEIFDDQFSVERPDGSNFTLKIRSTKLEDSAMYFCASIMPGGETQYFGPGTRLLVL.

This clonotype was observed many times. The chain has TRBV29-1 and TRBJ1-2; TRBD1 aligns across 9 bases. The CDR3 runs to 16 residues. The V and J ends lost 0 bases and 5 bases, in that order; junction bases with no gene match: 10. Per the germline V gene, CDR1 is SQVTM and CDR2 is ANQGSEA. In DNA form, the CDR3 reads TGCAGCGTTGAAGATCCTGATGGACAGGGGCGGTATGGCTACACCTTC. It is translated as CSVEDPDGQGRYGYTF. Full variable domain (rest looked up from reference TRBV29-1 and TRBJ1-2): SAVISQKPSRDICQRGTSLTIQCQVDSQVTMMFWYRQQPGQSLTLIATANQGSEATYESGFVIDKFPISRPNLTFSTLTVSNMSPEDSSIYLCSVEDPDGQGRYGYTFGSGTRLTVV.

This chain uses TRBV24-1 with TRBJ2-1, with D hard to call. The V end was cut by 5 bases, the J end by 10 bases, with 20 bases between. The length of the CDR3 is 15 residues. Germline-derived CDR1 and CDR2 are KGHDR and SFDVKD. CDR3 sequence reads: CATSAPSGVGSEQFF. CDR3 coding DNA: TGTGCCACCAGTGCCCCCTCTGGCGTGGGTTCGGAGCAGTTCTTC.

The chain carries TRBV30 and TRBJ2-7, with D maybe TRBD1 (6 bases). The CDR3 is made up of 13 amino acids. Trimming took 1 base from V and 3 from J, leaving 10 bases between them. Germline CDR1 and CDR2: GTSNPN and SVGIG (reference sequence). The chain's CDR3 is CAWSGGQLYEQYF. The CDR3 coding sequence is TGTGCCTGGAGTGGGGGGCAGCTCTACGAGCAGTACTTC.

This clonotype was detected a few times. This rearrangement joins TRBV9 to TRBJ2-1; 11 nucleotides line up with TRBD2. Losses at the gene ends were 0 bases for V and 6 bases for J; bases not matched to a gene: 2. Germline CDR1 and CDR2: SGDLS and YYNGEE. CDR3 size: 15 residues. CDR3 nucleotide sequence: TGTGCCAGCAGCGTAGGACTAGCGGGGCGCAATGAGCAGTTCTTC. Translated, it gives CASSVGLAGRNEQFF.

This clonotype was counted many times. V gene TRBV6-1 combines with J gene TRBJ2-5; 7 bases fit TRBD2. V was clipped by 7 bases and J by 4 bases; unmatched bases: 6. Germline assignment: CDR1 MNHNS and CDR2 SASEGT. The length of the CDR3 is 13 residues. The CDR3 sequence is CASTRRGSETQYF. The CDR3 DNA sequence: TGTGCCAGCACCCGGCGGGGGTCAGAGACCCAGTACTTC.

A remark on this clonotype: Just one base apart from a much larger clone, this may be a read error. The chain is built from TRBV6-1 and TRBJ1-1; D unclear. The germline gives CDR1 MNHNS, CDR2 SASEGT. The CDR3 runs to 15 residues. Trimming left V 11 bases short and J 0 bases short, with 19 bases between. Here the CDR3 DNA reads TGTGCCGGCCTGCCCTCAACACCTATGAACACTGAAGCTTTCTTT. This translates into CAGLPSTPMNTEAFF.